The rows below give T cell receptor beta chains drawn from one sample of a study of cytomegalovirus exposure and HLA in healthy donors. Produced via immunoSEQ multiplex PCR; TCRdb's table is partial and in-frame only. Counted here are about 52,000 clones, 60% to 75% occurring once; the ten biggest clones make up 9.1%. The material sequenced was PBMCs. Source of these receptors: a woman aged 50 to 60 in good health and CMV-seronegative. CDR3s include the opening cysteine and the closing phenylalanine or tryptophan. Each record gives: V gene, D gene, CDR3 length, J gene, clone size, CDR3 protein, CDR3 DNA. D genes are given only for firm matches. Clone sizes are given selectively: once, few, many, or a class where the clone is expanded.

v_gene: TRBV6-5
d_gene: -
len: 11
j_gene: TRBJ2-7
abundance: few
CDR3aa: CANFEAGEQYF
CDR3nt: TGTGCCAACTTCGAGGCGGGGGAGCAGTACTTC

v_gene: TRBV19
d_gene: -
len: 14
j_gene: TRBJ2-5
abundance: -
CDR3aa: CASSNSDVGVSQYF
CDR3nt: TGTGCCAGTAGTAATTCGGATGTCGGGGTCTCCCAGTACTTC

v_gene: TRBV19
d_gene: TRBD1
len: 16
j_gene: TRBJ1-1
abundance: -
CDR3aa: CASSRRVGTENTEAFF
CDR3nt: TGTGCCAGTAGTCGGAGGGTGGGGACAGAGAACACTGAAGCTTTCTTT

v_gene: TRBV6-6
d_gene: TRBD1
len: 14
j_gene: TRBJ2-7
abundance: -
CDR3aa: CASRPGQGAYEQYF
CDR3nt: TGTGCCAGCAGGCCGGGACAGGGCGCCTACGAGCAGTACTTC

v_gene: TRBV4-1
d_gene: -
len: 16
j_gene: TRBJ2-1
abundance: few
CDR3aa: CASSQEASDIYNEQFF
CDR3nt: TGCGCCAGCAGCCAAGAGGCTAGCGACATCTACAATGAGCAGTTCTTC

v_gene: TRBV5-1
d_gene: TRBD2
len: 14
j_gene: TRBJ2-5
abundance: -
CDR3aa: CASSLTSGEETQYF
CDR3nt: TGCGCCAGCAGCTTGACTAGCGGGGAAGAGACCCAGTACTTC

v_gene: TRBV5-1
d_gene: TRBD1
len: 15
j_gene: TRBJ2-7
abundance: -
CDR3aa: CASRGSIQGAYEQYF
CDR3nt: TGCGCCAGCAGGGGGTCGATCCAGGGGGCCTACGAGCAGTACTTC

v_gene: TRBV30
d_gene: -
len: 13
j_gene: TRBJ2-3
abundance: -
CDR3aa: CAGARTGTDTQYF
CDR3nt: TGTGCTGGGGCCCGCACAGGCACAGATACGCAGTATTTT

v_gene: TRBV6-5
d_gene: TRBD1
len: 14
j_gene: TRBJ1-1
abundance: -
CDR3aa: CASSSRRGRGEAFF
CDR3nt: TGTGCCAGCAGTTCAAGGAGGGGGCGAGGTGAAGCTTTCTTT

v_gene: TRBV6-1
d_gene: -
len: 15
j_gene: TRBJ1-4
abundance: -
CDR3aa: CASASPRVANEKLFF
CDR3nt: TGTGCCAGCGCATCCCCGAGGGTTGCTAATGAAAAACTGTTTTTT

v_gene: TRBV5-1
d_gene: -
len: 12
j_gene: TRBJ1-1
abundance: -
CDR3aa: CASSFSNTEAFF
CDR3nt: TGCGCCAGCAGCTTCTCGAACACTGAAGCTTTCTTT

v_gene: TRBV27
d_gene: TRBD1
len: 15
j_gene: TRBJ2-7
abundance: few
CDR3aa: CASSRPGTASYEQYF
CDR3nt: TGTGCCAGCTCTCGACCCGGGACAGCCTCCTACGAGCAGTACTTC

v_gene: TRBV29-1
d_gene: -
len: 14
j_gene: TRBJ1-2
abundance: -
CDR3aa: CSVVATTDNYGYTF
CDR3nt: TGCAGCGTTGTGGCGACGACTGATAACTATGGCTACACCTTC

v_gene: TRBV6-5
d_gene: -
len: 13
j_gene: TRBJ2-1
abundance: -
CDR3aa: CASSSASVYEQFF
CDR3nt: TGTGCCAGCAGTTCAGCTAGCGTGTATGAGCAGTTCTTC

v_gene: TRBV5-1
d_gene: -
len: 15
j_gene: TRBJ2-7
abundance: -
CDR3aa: CASSLATGRNYEQYF
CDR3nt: TGCGCCAGCAGCTTGGCGACAGGGAGGAACTACGAGCAGTACTTC

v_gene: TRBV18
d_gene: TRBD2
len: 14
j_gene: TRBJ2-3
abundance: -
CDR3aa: CASSQGLATDTQYF
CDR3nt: TGTGCCAGCTCTCAGGGACTAGCGACAGATACGCAGTATTTT

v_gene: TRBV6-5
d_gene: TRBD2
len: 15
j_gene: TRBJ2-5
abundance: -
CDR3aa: CASSRTRDLQETQYF
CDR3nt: TGTGCCAGCAGCCGGACTAGGGACTTACAAGAGACCCAGTACTTC

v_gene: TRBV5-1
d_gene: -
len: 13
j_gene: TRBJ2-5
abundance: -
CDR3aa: CASSFGVGETQYF
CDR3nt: TGCGCCAGCTCCTTCGGGGTAGGGGAGACCCAGTACTTC

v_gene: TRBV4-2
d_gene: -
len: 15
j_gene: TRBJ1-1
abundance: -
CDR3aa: CASSQGQGTGTEAFF
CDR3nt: TGTGCCAGCAGCCAAGGGCAGGGTACGGGCACTGAAGCTTTCTTT

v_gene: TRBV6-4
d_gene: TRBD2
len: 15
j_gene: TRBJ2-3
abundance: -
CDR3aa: CASSATSGTPDTQYF
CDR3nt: TGTGCCAGCAGTGCTACTAGCGGGACACCAGATACGCAGTATTTT

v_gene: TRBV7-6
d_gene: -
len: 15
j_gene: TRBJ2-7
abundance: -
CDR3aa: CASSSQGEASYEQYF
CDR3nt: TGTGCCAGCAGCTCACAGGGTGAAGCGTCCTACGAGCAGTACTTC

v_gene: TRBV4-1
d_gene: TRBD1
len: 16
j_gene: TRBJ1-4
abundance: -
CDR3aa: CASSGTQGAHNEKLFF
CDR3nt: TGCGCCAGCAGCGGCACACAGGGGGCGCATAATGAAAAACTGTTTTTT

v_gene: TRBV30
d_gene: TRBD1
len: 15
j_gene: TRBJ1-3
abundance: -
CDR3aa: CAWLGTVGGGNTIYF
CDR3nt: TGTGCCTGGCTCGGGACAGTCGGGGGTGGAAACACCATATATTTT

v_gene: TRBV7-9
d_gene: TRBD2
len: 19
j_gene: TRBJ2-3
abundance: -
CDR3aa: CASSSRTSGRLQGTDTQYF
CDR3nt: TGTGCCAGCAGCTCGCGGACTAGCGGGAGGTTGCAGGGCACAGATACGCAGTATTTT

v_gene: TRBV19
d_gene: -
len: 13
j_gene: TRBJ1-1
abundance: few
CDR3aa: CASSVQGSTEAFF
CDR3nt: TGTGCCAGTAGTGTGCAGGGTAGCACTGAAGCTTTCTTT

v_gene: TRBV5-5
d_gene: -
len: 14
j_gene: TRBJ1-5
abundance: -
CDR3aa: CASSLQQINQPQHF
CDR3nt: TGTGCCAGCAGCTTACAACAGATTAATCAGCCCCAGCATTTT

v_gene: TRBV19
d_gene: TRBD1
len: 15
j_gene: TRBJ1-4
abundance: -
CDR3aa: CASSPHRDRVGKLFF
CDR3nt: TGTGCCAGTAGTCCACACCGGGACAGGGTAGGAAAACTGTTTTTT

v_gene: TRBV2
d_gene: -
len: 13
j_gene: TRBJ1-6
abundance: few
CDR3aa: CASTEPGDSPLHF
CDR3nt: TGTGCCAGCACCGAACCAGGGGACTCACCCCTCCACTTT

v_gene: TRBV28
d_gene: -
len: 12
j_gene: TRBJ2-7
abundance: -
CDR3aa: CASASPGREQYF
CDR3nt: TGTGCCAGCGCGTCGCCGGGAAGGGAGCAGTACTTC

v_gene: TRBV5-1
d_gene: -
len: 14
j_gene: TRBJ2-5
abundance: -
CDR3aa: CASSLMPGSETQYF
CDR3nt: TGCGCCAGCAGCCTCATGCCCGGTTCAGAGACCCAGTACTTC

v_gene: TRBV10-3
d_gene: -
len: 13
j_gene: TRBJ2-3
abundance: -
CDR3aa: CAISQSEIDTQYF
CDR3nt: TGTGCCATCAGCCAGTCTGAAATAGATACGCAGTATTTT

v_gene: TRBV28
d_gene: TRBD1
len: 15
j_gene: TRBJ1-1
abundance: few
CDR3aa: CASSLFGTGNTEAFF
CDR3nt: TGTGCCAGCAGTTTATTTGGGACAGGGAACACTGAAGCTTTCTTT

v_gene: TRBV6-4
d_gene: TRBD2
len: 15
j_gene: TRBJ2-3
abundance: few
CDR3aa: CASSPGLAGADTQYF
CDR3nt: TGTGCCAGCAGCCCCGGGCTAGCGGGGGCAGATACGCAGTATTTT

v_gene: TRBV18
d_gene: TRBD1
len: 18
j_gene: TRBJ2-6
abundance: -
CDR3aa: CASSPVGQGAMGANVLTF
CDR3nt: TGTGCCAGCTCACCAGTGGGACAGGGGGCAATGGGGGCCAACGTCCTGACTTTC

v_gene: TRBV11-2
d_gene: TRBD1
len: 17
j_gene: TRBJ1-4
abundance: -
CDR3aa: CASSYPQTGGGNEKLFF
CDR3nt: TGTGCCAGCAGCTACCCCCAAACAGGGGGTGGAAATGAAAAACTGTTTTTT

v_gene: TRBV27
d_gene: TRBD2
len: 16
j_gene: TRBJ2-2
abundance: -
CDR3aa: CASSWGAGGLNGELFF
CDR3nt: TGTGCCAGCAGTTGGGGAGCGGGGGGGCTTAACGGGGAGCTGTTTTTT

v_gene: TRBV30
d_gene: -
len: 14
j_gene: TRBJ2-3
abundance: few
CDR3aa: CAWRAGTSTDTQYF
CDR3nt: TGTGCCTGGAGAGCGGGGACATCGACAGATACGCAGTATTTT

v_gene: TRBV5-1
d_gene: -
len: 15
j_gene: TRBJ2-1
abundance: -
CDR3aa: CASSSGVQTYNEQFF
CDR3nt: TGCGCCAGCAGCTCAGGGGTGCAGACCTACAATGAGCAGTTCTTC

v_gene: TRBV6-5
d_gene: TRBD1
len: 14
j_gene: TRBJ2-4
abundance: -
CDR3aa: CASSLDRVGYIQYF
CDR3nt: TGTGCCAGCAGTCTCGACAGGGTTGGATACATTCAGTACTTC

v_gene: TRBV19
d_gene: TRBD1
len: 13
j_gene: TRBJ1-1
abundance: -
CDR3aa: CASSIDSDRLAFF
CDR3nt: TGTGCCAGTAGTATAGATTCGGACAGGCTGGCTTTCTTT

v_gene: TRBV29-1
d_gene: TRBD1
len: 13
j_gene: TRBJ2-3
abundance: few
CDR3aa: CSVEDRGPDTQYF
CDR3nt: TGCAGCGTCGAGGACAGGGGGCCAGATACGCAGTATTTT

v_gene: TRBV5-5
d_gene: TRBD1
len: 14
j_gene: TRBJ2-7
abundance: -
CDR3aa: CASSQDRGNYEQYF
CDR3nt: TGTGCCAGCAGCCAGGACAGGGGCAACTACGAGCAGTACTTC

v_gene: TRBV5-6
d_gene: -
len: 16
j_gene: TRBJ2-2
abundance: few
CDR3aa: CASSSLFQGGTGELFF
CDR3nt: TGTGCCAGCAGCTCCCTTTTCCAGGGTGGCACCGGGGAGCTGTTTTTT

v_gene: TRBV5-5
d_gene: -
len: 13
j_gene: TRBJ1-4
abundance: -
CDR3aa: CASTVPINEKLFF
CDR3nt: TGTGCCAGCACGGTGCCTATTAATGAAAAACTGTTTTTT

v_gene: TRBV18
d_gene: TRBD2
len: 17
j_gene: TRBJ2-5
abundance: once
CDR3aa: CASSPRQAGGHAETQYF
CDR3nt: TGTGCCAGCTCACCACGACAAGCGGGGGGGCATGCAGAGACCCAGTACTTC

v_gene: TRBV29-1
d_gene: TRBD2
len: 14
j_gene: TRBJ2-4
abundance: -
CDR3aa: CSVKGRGGKNIQYF
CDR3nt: TGCAGCGTCAAGGGGAGGGGTGGCAAAAACATTCAGTACTTC

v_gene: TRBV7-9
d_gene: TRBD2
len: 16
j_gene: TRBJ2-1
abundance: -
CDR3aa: CASSLRTSGMINEQFF
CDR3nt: TGTGCCAGCAGCTTACGGACTAGCGGGATGATCAATGAGCAGTTCTTC

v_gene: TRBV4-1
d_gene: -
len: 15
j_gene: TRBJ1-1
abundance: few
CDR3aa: CASSLPDRFNTEAFF
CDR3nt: TGCGCCAGCAGCCTACCAGACAGATTTAACACTGAAGCTTTCTTT

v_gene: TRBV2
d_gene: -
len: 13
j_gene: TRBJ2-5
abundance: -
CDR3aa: CASGRTEWETQYF
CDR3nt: TGTGCCAGCGGAAGGACTGAGTGGGAGACCCAGTACTTC

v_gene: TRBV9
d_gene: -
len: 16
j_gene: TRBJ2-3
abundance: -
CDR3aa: CASSQRGGRSTDTQYF
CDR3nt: TGTGCCAGCAGTCAGAGAGGGGGACGTAGCACAGATACGCAGTATTTT

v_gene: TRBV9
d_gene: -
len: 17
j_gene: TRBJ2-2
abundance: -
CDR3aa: CASSVDAGLGRAGELFF
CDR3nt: TGTGCCAGCAGCGTAGACGCCGGCTTGGGGCGAGCCGGGGAGCTGTTTTTT

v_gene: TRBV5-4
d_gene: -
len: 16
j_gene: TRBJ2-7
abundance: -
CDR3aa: CASSPDPGAREGEQYF
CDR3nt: TGTGCCAGCAGCCCTGACCCAGGGGCGAGGGAGGGCGAGCAGTACTTC

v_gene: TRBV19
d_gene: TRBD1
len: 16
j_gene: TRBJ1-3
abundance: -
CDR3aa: CASSIGQGGTGNTIYF
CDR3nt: TGTGCCAGTAGTATCGGACAGGGGGGTACTGGAAACACCATATATTTT

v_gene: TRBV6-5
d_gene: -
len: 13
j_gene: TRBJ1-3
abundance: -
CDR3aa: CAKERSAGNTIYF
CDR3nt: TGTGCCAAAGAGAGGAGCGCTGGAAACACCATATATTTT

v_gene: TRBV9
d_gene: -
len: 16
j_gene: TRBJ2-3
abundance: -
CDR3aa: CASSVGGGHSTDTQYF
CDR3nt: TGTGCCAGCAGCGTAGGTGGGGGCCACTCCACAGATACGCAGTATTTT